The next 6 T cell receptor beta chains were all read from a single sample in a study of shared clonotypes between healthy human individuals. Profiling relied on immunoSEQ multiplex PCR, and the TCRdb table lists in-frame clones only, not all of them. The table shows millions of clones, with about 92% occurring only once. CD45RO-negative cells were positively selected for CCR7, leaving out terminally differentiated effector memory CD45RA+ cells. The sequenced sample was naive CD8+ T cells from PBMCs. Receptor source: a man in his late teens or twenties in good health. Some clones in this sample may be carry-over from other donors' samples.

This rearrangement joins TRBV7-3 to TRBJ2-2; TRBD2 agrees at 7 bases. The CDR3 length is 17 residues. V shed 1 base and J 1 base; nucleotides not matched to a gene: 6. Germline CDR1 reads SGHTA; CDR2 reads FQGTGA. CDR3 DNA: TGTGCCAGCAGCTTAATAGCGGGTGGCCGGAACACCGGGGAGCTGTTTTTT. Translation gives CASSLIAGGRNTGELFF.

This chain joins TRBV7-9 and TRBJ1-1; TRBD1 might be the D (5 bases). Germline V gene lookup returns CDR1 SEHNR and CDR2 FQNEAQ (reference sequence). This CDR3 is 14 amino acids long. The germline V and J ends were trimmed by 1 base and 6 bases, with 12 bases remaining between them. CDR3 in amino acids: CASSLGGSLSEAFF. CDR3 nucleotide sequence: TGTGCCAGCAGCTTAGGGGGGAGTTTGTCTGAAGCTTTCTTT. Variable domain in full (rest from reference TRBV7-9 and TRBJ1-1): DTGVSQNPRHKITKRGQNVTFRCDPISEHNRLYWYRQTLGQGPEFLTYFQNEAQLEKSRLLSDRFSAERPKGSFSTLEIQRTEQGDSAMYLCASSLGGSLSEAFFGQGTRLTVV.

To note about this clone: This sample also contains other DNA sequences that code for the same CDR3. This chain links TRBV29-1 with TRBJ2-7; 8 nucleotides line up with TRBD1. From germline, CDR1 is SQVTM and CDR2 ANQGSEA. The V gene end was trimmed by 7 bases and the J gene end by 3 bases; junction bases not matched to a gene: 2. The CDR3 loop spans 11 amino acids. The CDR3 nucleotides read TGCAGCGCCGACAGGGGCTACGAGCAGTACTTC. It codes for CSADRGYEQYF.

V gene TRBV19 combines with J gene TRBJ2-5; 7 nucleotides align to TRBD1. This CDR3 has 17 amino acids. Germline V gene sequence: CDR1 LNHDA, CDR2 SQIVND (reference sequence). V shed 6 bases, J shed 3 bases, and the junction held 16 bases outside the gene matches. The DNA of the CDR3 is TGTGCCAGTAGCAACCGCCACACAGGGGCTCCAAAAGAGACCCAGTACTTC. Protein sequence: CASSNRHTGAPKETQYF.

V gene TRBV28 combines with J gene TRBJ1-2; D gene uncertain. In germline, CDR1 is MDHEN, CDR2 SYDVKM. Between the trimmed V and J ends, which lost 5 bases and 5 bases, there was a span of 24 bases. This CDR3 is 17 amino acids long. CDR3 sequence (DNA): TGTGCCAGCAGTCCCACAACCCTTTATGCACAGAGGTATGGCTACACCTTC. Residues: CASSPTTLYAQRYGYTF.

V gene TRBV6-1 combines with J gene TRBJ2-7; possibly TRBD2 for D (6 bases). Germline V gene data show CDR1 as MNHNS and CDR2 as SASEGT. The CDR3 length is 15 residues. Trimming stripped 0 bases from V and 3 bases from J, with 12 bases between. CDR3 residues: CASSEARLAFYEQYF. The CDR3 coding sequence is TGTGCCAGCAGTGAAGCGCGTCTAGCGTTCTACGAGCAGTACTTC.